Listed below are T cell receptor beta chains from one sample, sequenced in a study of cytomegalovirus exposure and HLA in healthy donors. The table came from immunoSEQ multiplex PCR; TCRdb's copy has only in-frame clones and leaves some out. The sample shows more than 95,000 clones, approximately 94% of them seen only once. Sequencing was carried out using PBMCs. These receptors were obtained from a man younger than 30 in good health and CMV-seronegative. CDR3s include the opening cysteine and the closing phenylalanine or tryptophan. A D gene is named only where the DNA matches it firmly. The size field is filled for only some rows; it gives once, few, many or a size class.

d_gene | abundance | len | j_gene | v_gene | CDR3nt | CDR3aa
TRBD2 | - | 15 | TRBJ2-2 | TRBV11-3 | TGTGCCAGCAGCCTAACTAGCGGCGGAACCGGGGAGCTGTTTTTT | CASSLTSGGTGELFF
TRBD2 | - | 17 | TRBJ2-1 | TRBV25-1 | TGTGCCAGCAGTGAATCGGTCGGGACTAGGGAAGACAATGAGCAGTTCTTC | CASSESVGTREDNEQFF
TRBD2 | - | 14 | TRBJ2-7 | TRBV27 | TGTGCCAGCAGTTCCGGGACTAGCGGGGCCAGGCAGTACTTC | CASSSGTSGARQYF
TRBD2 | once | 16 | TRBJ2-1 | TRBV4-3 | TGCGCCAGCAGCCCCTTAGCGGGAGAGAGGTACAATGAGCAGTTCTTC | CASSPLAGERYNEQFF
TRBD1 | - | 16 | TRBJ2-5 | TRBV7-2 | TGTGCCAGCAGCTTAGGCAGTACAGGGGTTCACAAGACCCAGTACTTC | CASSLGSTGVHKTQYF
TRBD1 | - | 13 | TRBJ2-3 | TRBV6-1 | TGTGCCAGCAGGGCAGACAGGGGCGATACGCAGTATTTT | CASRADRGDTQYF
TRBD2 | - | 15 | TRBJ2-2 | TRBV7-7 | TGTGCCAGCAGCTTAGAACTAGCGGCAACCGGGGAGCTGTTTTTT | CASSLELAATGELFF
- | - | 13 | TRBJ1-2 | TRBV19 | TGTGCCAGTAGTCCCAGGGCAGGGGATGGCTACACCTTC | CASSPRAGDGYTF
- | - | 14 | TRBJ2-3 | TRBV27 | TGTGCCAGCAGTTTCACAGGGAGCACAGATACGCAGTATTTT | CASSFTGSTDTQYF
TRBD1 | - | 14 | TRBJ2-5 | TRBV27 | TGTGCCAGCAGTCGACAGGGTCCCCAAGAGACCCAGTACTTC | CASSRQGPQETQYF
TRBD2 | - | 14 | TRBJ2-1 | TRBV12-5 | TGTGCTAGTGGTTATAGCGGGGGATCGAAAGAGCAGTTCTTC | CASGYSGGSKEQFF
TRBD1 | - | 12 | TRBJ2-7 | TRBV5-6 | TGTGCCAGCACCAGGGGGAATGGGGAGCAGTACTTC | CASTRGNGEQYF
TRBD1 | - | 18 | TRBJ2-6 | TRBV11-2 | TGTGCCAGCAGCTTGACAGGGGCCTCATACTCTGGGGCCAACGTCCTGACTTTC | CASSLTGASYSGANVLTF
- | - | 14 | TRBJ2-7 | TRBV12-5 | TGTGCTAGTGGTTTGGGCCAGGGTCTGGGGGAGCAGTACTTC | CASGLGQGLGEQYF
- | - | 11 | TRBJ2-1 | TRBV5-6 | TGTGCCAGCAGCGCTGGCCATGAGCAGTTCTTC | CASSAGHEQFF
- | once | 12 | TRBJ2-7 | TRBV7-9 | TGTGCCAGCAGCTCATCCTACTACGAGCAGTACTTC | CASSSSYYEQYF
- | few | 14 | TRBJ2-1 | TRBV11-2 | TGTGCCAGCAGCCCCCACGCGGAGGGTGCCGAGCAGTTCTTC | CASSPHAEGAEQFF
TRBD1 | - | 15 | TRBJ1-3 | TRBV9 | TGTGCCAGCAGCGTAGAGGGGGCTTCTGGAAACACCATATATTTT | CASSVEGASGNTIYF
TRBD1 | - | 14 | TRBJ1-4 | TRBV11-3 | TGTGCCAGCAGCCGAGGACAGGGAGATGAAAAACTGTTTTTT | CASSRGQGDEKLFF
TRBD1 | once | 15 | TRBJ2-5 | TRBV27 | TGTGCCAGCAGTTTAAGACAGGGGTTAGGAGAGACCCAGTACTTC | CASSLRQGLGETQYF
TRBD2 | - | 18 | TRBJ2-1 | TRBV5-1 | TGCGCCAGCAGCCTGTACCGGGGCCTAGCGGGAGCCCATGATGAGCAGTTCTTC | CASSLYRGLAGAHDEQFF
TRBD1 | - | 14 | TRBJ2-2 | TRBV7-2 | TGTGCCAGCAGCCGGGACAGGGGAACCGGGGAGCTGTTTTTT | CASSRDRGTGELFF
TRBD1 | - | 16 | TRBJ1-5 | TRBV6-6 | TGTGCCAGCAGTACGCCCGGGACAGGGGTATGGCAGCCCCAGCATTTT | CASSTPGTGVWQPQHF
- | once | 14 | TRBJ2-3 | TRBV19 | TGTGCCAGTACGGCGGGACCACGCACAGATACGCAGTATTTT | CASTAGPRTDTQYF
TRBD1 | - | 14 | TRBJ2-7 | TRBV27 | TGTGCCAGCAGTTCGTGGGACAGCTTCTACGAGCAGTACTTC | CASSSWDSFYEQYF
TRBD2 | - | 15 | TRBJ2-3 | TRBV11-2 | TGTGCCAGCAGCTTGAGCGGGAGGGAGACAGATACGCAGTATTTT | CASSLSGRETDTQYF
- | - | 11 | TRBJ2-7 | TRBV6-5 | TGTGCAGCAGGGCTAGTTTACGAGCAGTACTTC | CAAGLVYEQYF
TRBD2 | - | 15 | TRBJ2-5 | TRBV30 | TGTGCCTGGAGTGTGCTAGCGGGGTCCCAAGAGACCCAGTACTTC | CAWSVLAGSQETQYF
- | - | 18 | TRBJ1-5 | TRBV28 | TGTGCCAGCAGCCGTATCCGGGGGGGAGGTGCAGGAGATCAGCCCCAGCATTTT | CASSRIRGGGAGDQPQHF
- | - | 15 | TRBJ1-2 | TRBV28 | TGTGCCACCAAGGCGGGGACCCCGGGATCCTATGGCTACACCTTC | CATKAGTPGSYGYTF
TRBD2 | - | 15 | TRBJ2-7 | TRBV5-6 | TGTGCCAGCAGCCCCAGTCCGGCTAGCGGGTACGAGCAGTACTTC | CASSPSPASGYEQYF
- | - | 15 | TRBJ2-7 | TRBV11-2 | TGTGCCAGCAGCTTATATGGCGGGGGCACCTACGAGCAGTACTTC | CASSLYGGGTYEQYF
- | - | 15 | TRBJ2-5 | TRBV7-7 | TGTGCCAGCAGCTTAGGATCCAGTTCGGGAGAGACCCAGTACTTC | CASSLGSSSGETQYF
- | - | 13 | TRBJ1-4 | TRBV6-5 | TGTGCCAGCAGACCGACGGGGTATGGGGAACTGTTTTTT | CASRPTGYGELFF
TRBD2 | - | 14 | TRBJ2-1 | TRBV4-3 | TGCGCCAGCAGCCCCACTAGCGGGAGAAATGAGCAGTTCTTC | CASSPTSGRNEQFF